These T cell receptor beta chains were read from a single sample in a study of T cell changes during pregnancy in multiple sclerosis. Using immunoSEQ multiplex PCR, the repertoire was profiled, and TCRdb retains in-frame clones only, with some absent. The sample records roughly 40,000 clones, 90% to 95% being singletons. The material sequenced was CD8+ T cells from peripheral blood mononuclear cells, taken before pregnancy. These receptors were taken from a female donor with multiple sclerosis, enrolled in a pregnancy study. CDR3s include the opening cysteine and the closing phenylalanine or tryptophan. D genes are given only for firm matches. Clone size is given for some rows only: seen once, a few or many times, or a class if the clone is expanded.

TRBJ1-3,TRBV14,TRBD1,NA,CASSQKLGGPGNTIYF,TGTGCCAGCAGCCAAAAATTAGGGGGCCCTGGAAACACCATATATTTT
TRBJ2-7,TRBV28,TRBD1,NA,CASSPSPGQGAGYEQYF,TGTGCCAGCAGTCCATCCCCGGGACAGGGGGCAGGATACGAGCAGTACTTC
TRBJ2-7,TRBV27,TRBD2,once,CASSSSSGRSYEQYF,TGTGCCAGCAGTTCCTCTAGCGGAAGATCCTACGAGCAGTACTTC
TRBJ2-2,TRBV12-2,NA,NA,CASRFARRVNTGELFF,TGTGCAAGTCGCTTCGCCCGTCGGGTGAACACCGGGGAGCTGTTTTTT
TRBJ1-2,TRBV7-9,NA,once,CASSPGVGSKGKTF,TGTGCCAGCAGCCCAGGGGTGGGGTCGAAGGGAAAAACCTTC
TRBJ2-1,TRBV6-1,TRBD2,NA,CASSAGASGSRYNEQFF,TGTGCCAGCAGTGCCGGCGCTAGCGGGAGTCGCTACAATGAGCAGTTCTTC
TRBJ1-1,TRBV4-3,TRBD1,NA,CASSPGQGATEAFF,TGCGCCAGCAGCCCCGGACAGGGGGCTACTGAAGCTTTCTTT
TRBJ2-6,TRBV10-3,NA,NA,CAISESEGANVLTF,TGTGCCATCAGTGAGTCGGAGGGGGCCAACGTCCTGACTTTC
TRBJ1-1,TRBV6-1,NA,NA,CASSEDQGLNTEAFF,TGTGCCAGCAGTGAAGACCAGGGGCTGAACACTGAAGCTTTCTTT
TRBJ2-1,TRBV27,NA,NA,CAVTSGLYNEQFF,TGTGCCGTAACCAGCGGGTTGTACAATGAGCAGTTCTTC
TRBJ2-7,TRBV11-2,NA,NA,CASSSDSYEQYF,TGTGCCAGCAGCTCCGACAGCTACGAGCAGTACTTC
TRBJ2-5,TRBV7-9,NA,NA,CASSLGLAETQYF,TGTGCCAGCAGCCTTGGACTGGCAGAGACCCAGTACTTC
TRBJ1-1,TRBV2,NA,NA,CASREGMAEAFF,TGTGCCAGCAGGGAGGGGATGGCTGAAGCTTTCTTT
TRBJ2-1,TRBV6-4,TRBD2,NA,CASSDLPGTSFDEQFF,TGTGCCAGCAGTGACTTACCCGGGACTAGCTTCGATGAGCAGTTCTTC
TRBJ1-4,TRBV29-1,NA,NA,CSVEDSIDGHREKLFF,TGCAGCGTTGAAGATTCAATTGATGGACACAGAGAAAAACTGTTTTTT
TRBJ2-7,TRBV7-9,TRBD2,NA,CASSSGGLAGGGGSYEQYF,TGTGCCAGCAGCTCAGGGGGACTAGCGGGAGGAGGGGGCTCCTACGAGCAGTACTTC
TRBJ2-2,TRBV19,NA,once,CASSIAGGRMVGELFF,TGTGCCAGTAGTATCGCCGGGGGTAGGATGGTCGGGGAGCTGTTTTTT
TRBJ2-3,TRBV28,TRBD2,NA,CASSFRRLAGWADTQYF,TGTGCCAGCAGTTTCCGAAGACTAGCGGGGTGGGCAGATACGCAGTATTTT
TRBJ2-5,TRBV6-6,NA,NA,CASSRFARGETQYF,TGTGCCAGCAGTCGTTTCGCTCGAGGAGAGACCCAGTACTTC
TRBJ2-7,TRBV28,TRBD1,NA,CASSSSDPGTGKRVGYEQYF,TGTGCCAGCAGTTCCTCCGATCCCGGGACAGGGAAAAGGGTGGGCTACGAGCAGTACTTC
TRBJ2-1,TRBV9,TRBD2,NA,CASSQSGSDSYNEQFF,TGTGCCAGCAGCCAGAGCGGGAGCGACTCCTACAATGAGCAGTTCTTC
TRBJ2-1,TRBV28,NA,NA,CASSLLVGPNNEQFF,TGTGCCAGCAGTTTGCTTGTTGGCCCCAACAATGAGCAGTTCTTC
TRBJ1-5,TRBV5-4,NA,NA,CASSWSPNQPQHF,TGTGCCAGCAGTTGGAGTCCCAATCAGCCCCAGCATTTT
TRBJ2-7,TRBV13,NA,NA,CASSFNLDRDYEQYF,TGTGCCAGCAGTTTTAATCTGGACCGGGACTACGAGCAGTACTTC
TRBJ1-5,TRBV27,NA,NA,CASSVYRGNQPQHF,TGTGCCAGCAGTGTCTACAGGGGCAATCAGCCCCAGCATTTT
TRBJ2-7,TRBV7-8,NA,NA,CASSDGNSYYEQYF,TGTGCCAGCAGCGACGGGAACTCCTACTACGAGCAGTACTTC
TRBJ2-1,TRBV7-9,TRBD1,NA,CASSRGQGYNEQFF,TGTGCCAGCAGCCGCGGACAGGGCTACAATGAGCAGTTCTTC
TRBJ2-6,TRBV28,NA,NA,CASSSSRGLLDRANVLTF,TGTGCCAGCAGTTCCTCTAGGGGACTGCTCGATAGGGCCAACGTCCTGACTTTC
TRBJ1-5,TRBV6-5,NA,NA,CASSYSRNRDQPQHF,TGTGCCAGCAGTTACTCGCGGAACAGGGATCAGCCCCAGCATTTT
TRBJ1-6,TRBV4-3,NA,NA,CASSQDQGYSPLHF,TGCGCCAGCAGCCAAGATCAGGGGTATTCACCCCTCCACTTT
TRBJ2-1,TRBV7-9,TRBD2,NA,CASSSTSGYNEQFF,TGTGCCAGCAGCTCTACTAGCGGTTACAATGAGCAGTTCTTC
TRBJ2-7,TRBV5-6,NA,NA,CASSLADEQYF,TGTGCCAGCAGCTTGGCCGACGAGCAGTACTTC
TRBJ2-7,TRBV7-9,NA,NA,CASSLAQAEIYEQYF,TGTGCCAGCAGCTTAGCACAGGCGGAAATTTACGAGCAGTACTTC
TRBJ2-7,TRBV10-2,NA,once,CASTLDWYEQYF,TGCGCCAGCACACTGGACTGGTACGAGCAGTACTTC
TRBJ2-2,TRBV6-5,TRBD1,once,CASSQTGAGELFF,TGTGCCAGCAGTCAGACAGGGGCCGGGGAGCTGTTTTTT
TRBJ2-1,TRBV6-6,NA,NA,CASTYSATSYNEQFF,TGTGCCAGCACCTATAGCGCCACTTCCTACAATGAGCAGTTCTTC
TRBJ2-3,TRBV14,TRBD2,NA,CASSPGGAGGPATDTQYF,TGTGCCAGCAGCCCCGGGGGGGCGGGAGGGCCAGCAACAGATACGCAGTATTTT
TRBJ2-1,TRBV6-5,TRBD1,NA,CASSWGVRQGDNEQFF,TGTGCCAGCAGTTGGGGTGTGAGACAGGGTGACAATGAGCAGTTCTTC
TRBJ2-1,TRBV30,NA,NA,CAWSVQSNEQFF,TGTGCCTGGAGTGTACAGAGCAATGAGCAGTTCTTC
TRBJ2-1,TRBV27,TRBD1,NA,CASSFYRTGESEQFF,TGTGCCAGCAGTTTCTACAGGACAGGGGAGAGTGAGCAGTTCTTC
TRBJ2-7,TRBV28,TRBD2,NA,CASSFAGLASLEQYF,TGTGCCAGCAGTTTCGCGGGACTAGCGTCCCTCGAGCAGTACTTC
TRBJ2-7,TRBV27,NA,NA,CASSSPGWEQYF,TGTGCCAGCAGCTCCCCGGGGTGGGAGCAGTACTTC
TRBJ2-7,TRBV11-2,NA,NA,CASSLGGGLDSYEQYF,TGTGCCAGCAGCTTAGGAGGCGGGCTCGATTCCTACGAGCAGTACTTC